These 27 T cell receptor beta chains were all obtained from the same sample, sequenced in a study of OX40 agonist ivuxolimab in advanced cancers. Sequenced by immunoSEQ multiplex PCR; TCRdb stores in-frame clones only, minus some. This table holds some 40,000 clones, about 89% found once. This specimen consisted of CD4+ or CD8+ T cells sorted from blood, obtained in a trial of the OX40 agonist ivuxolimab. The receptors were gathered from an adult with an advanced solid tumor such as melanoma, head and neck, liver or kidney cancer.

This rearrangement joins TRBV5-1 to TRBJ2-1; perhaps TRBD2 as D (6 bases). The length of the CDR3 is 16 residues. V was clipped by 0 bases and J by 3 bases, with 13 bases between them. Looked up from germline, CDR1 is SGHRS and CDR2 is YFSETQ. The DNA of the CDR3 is TGCGCCAGCAGCTTGGGACTAGTGGGGGTCTACAATGAGCAGTTCTTC. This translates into CASSLGLVGVYNEQFF.

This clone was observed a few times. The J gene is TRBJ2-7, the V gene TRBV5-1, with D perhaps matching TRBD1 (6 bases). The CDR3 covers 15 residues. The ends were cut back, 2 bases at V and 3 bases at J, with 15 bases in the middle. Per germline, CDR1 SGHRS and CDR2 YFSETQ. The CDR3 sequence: CASSLLDSGSYEQYF. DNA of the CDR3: TGCGCCAGCAGCTTACTGGACAGTGGGAGCTACGAGCAGTACTTC.

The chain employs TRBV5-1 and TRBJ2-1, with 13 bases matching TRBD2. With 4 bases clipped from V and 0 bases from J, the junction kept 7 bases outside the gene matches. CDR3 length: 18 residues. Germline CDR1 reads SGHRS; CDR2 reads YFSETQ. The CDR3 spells CASSRGLAGRSSYNEQFF. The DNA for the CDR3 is TGCGCCAGCAGCCGGGGACTAGCGGGACGAAGCTCCTACAATGAGCAGTTCTTC.

The CDR3 nucleotides are TGCGCCAGCAGCATACCCCCTGGGGGGGGGAGAAATGAGCAGTTCTTC. This encodes CASSIPPGGGRNEQFF. The gene calls are TRBV5-1 and TRBJ2-1; TRBD2 matches 7 bases. The CDR3 is 16 residues long. Germline assignment: CDR1 SGHRS and CDR2 YFSETQ. Germline trimming cut 4 bases from V and 7 bases from J; bases unmatched to any gene: 14.

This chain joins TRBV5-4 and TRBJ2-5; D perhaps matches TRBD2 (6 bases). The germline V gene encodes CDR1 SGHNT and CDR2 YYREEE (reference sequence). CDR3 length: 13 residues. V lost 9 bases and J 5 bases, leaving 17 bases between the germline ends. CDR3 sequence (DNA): TGTGCCACCTCTGGCGGGGCAAAGGAGACCCAGTACTTC. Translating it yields CATSGGAKETQYF.

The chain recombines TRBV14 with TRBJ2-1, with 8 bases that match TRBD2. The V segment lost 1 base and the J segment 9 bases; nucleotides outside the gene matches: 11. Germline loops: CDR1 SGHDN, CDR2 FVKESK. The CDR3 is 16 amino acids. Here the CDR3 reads CASSQVGGLVKAEQFF. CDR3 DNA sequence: TGTGCCAGCAGCCAAGTAGGGGGACTAGTGAAGGCTGAGCAGTTCTTC. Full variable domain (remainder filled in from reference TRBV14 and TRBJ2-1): EAGVTQFPSHSVIEKGQTVTLRCDPISGHDNLYWYRRVMGKEIKFLLHFVKESKQDESGMPNNRFLAERTGGTYSTLKVQPAELEDSGVYFCASSQVGGLVKAEQFFGPGTRLTVL.

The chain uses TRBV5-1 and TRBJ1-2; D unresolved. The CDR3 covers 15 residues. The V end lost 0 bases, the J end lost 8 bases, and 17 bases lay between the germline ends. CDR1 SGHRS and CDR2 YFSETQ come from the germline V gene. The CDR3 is CASSLDGVQEEGYTF. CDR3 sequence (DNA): TGCGCCAGCAGCTTGGACGGCGTACAAGAGGAGGGCTACACCTTC.

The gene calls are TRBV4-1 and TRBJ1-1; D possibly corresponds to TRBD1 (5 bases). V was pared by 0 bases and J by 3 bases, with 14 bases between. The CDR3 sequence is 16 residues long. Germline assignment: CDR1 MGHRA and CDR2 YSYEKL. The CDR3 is CASSQETGGRYTEAFF. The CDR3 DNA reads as TGCGCCAGCAGCCAAGAAACAGGCGGTAGGTACACTGAAGCTTTCTTT.

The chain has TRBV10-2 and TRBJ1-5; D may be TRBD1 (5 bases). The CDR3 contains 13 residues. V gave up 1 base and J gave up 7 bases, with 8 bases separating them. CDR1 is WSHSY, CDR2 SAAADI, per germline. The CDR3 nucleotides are TGCGCCAGCAGTGAGTATCAGGGACAGCCCCAGCATTTT. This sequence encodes CASSEYQGQPQHF.

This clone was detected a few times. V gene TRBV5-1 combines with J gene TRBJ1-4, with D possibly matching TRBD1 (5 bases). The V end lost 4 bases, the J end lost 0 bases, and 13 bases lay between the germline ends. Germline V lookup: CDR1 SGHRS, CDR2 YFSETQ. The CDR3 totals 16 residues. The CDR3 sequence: CASSPTVVATNEKLFF. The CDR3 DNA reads TGCGCCAGCAGCCCGACAGTAGTTGCAACTAATGAAAAACTGTTTTTT.

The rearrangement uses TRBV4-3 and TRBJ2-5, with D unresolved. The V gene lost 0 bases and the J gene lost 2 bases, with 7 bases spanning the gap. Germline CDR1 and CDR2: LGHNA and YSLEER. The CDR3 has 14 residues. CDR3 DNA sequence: TGCGCCAGCAGCCAAGAGCTTCAGCAAGAGACCCAGTACTTC. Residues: CASSQELQQETQYF.

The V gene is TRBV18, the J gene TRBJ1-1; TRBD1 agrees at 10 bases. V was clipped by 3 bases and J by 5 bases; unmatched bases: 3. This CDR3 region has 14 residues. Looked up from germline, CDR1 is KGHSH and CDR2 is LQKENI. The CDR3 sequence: CASSPTGGSTEAFF. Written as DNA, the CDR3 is TGTGCCAGCTCACCGACAGGGGGCTCGACTGAAGCTTTCTTT.

For the CDR3, the DNA is TGTGCCAGCAGCCCAGGACAGGCTAGCAACTATGGCTACACCTTC. This encodes CASSPGQASNYGYTF. The chain couples TRBV2 to TRBJ1-2, with TRBD1 matching over 7 bases. This CDR3 is 15 amino acids long. Germline-derived CDR1 and CDR2 are SNHLY and FYNNEI. V shed 6 bases and J 2 bases; nucleotides not matched to a gene: 9. Filled out from reference TRBV2 and TRBJ1-2, the complete variable domain reads EPEVTQTPSHQVTQMGQEVILRCVPISNHLYFYWYRQILGQKVEFLVSFYNNEISEKSEIFDDQFSVERPDGSNFTLKIRSTKLEDSAMYFCASSPGQASNYGYTFGSGTRLTVV.

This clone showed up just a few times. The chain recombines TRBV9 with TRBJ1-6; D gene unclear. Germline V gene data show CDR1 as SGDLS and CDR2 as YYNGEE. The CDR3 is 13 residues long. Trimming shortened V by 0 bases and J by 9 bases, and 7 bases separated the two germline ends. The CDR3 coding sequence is TGTGCCAGCAGCGTAGAGGCGGGTTCACCCCTCCACTTT. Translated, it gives CASSVEAGSPLHF.

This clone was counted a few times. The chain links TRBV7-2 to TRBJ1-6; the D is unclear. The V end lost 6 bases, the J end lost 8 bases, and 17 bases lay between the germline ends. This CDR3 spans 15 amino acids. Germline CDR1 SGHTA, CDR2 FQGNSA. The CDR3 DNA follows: TGTGCCAGCAGGTTCGCCGGGTTACAGCATTCACCCCTCCACTTT. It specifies CASRFAGLQHSPLHF.

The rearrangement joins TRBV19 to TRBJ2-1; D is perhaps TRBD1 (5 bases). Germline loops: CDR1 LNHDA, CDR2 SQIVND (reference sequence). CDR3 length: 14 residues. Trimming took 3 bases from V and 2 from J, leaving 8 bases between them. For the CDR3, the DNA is TGTGCCAGTAGTATGACAGTTACCTACAATGAGCAGTTCTTC. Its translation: CASSMTVTYNEQFF.

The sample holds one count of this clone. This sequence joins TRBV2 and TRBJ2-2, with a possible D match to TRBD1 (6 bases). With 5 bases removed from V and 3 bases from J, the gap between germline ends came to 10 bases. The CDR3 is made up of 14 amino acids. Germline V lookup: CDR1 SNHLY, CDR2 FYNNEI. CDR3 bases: TGTGCCAGCAGTTACAACAGGGACACCGGGGAGCTGTTTTTT. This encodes CASSYNRDTGELFF. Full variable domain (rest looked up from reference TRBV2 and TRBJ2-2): EPEVTQTPSHQVTQMGQEVILRCVPISNHLYFYWYRQILGQKVEFLVSFYNNEISEKSEIFDDQFSVERPDGSNFTLKIRSTKLEDSAMYFCASSYNRDTGELFFGEGSRLTVL.

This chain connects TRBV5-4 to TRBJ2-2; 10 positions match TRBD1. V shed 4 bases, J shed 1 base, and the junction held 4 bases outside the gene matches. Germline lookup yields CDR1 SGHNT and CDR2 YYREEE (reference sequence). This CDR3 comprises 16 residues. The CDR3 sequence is CASSGGQGRNTGELFF. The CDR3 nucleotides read TGTGCCAGCAGCGGGGGACAGGGGAGGAACACCGGGGAGCTGTTTTTT. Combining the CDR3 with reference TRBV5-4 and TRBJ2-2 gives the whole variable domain ETGVTQSPTHLIKTRGQQVTLRCSSQSGHNTVSWYQQALGQGPQFIFQYYREEENGRGNFPPRFSGLQFPNYSSELNVNALELDDSALYLCASSGGQGRNTGELFFGEGSRLTVL.

The CDR3 sequence: CASSPKTLRQEAFF. DNA for the CDR3: TGTGCCAGCAGCCCTAAAACCCTTCGACAGGAAGCTTTCTTT. The gene calls are TRBV14 and TRBJ1-1; a weak D match, TRBD1 (5 bases). Trimming shortened V by 4 bases and J by 8 bases, and 17 bases separated the two germline ends. The CDR3 spans 14 residues. Germline assignment: CDR1 SGHDN and CDR2 FVKESK.

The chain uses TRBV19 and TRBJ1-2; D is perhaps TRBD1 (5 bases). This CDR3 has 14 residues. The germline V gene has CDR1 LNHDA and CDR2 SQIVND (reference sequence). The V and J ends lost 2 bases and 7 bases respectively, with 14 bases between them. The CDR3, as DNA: TGTGCCAGTAGTATAAAGGCGGGGCCAGGTGGCTACACCTTC. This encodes CASSIKAGPGGYTF.

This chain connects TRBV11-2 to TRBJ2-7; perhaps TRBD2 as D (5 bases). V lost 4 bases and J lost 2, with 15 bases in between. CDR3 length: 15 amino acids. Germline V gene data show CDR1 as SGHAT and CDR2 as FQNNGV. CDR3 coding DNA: TGTGCCAGCAGCTCCGTTAGCGCTGATCCCTACGAGCAGTACTTC. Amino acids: CASSSVSADPYEQYF.

The CDR3 DNA reads TGTGCCAGCAGCCGGATCCATAGCCCCTCTGGGGCCAACGTCCTGACTTTC. Translation gives CASSRIHSPSGANVLTF. The genes are TRBV14 and TRBJ2-6; no firm D call. Germline-derived CDR1 and CDR2 are SGHDN and FVKESK. Trimming left V 4 bases short and J 0 bases short, with 13 bases between. The CDR3 has 17 residues. The entire variable domain, with the rest obtained from reference TRBV14 and TRBJ2-6, is as follows: EAGVTQFPSHSVIEKGQTVTLRCDPISGHDNLYWYRRVMGKEIKFLLHFVKESKQDESGMPNNRFLAERTGGTYSTLKVQPAELEDSGVYFCASSRIHSPSGANVLTFGAGSRLTVL.

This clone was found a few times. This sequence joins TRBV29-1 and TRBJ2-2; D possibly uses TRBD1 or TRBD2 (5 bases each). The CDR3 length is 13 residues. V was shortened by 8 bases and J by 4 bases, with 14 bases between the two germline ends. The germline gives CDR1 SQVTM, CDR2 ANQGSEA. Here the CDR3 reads CSTDGGTTGELFF. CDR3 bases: TGCAGCACTGATGGGGGAACCACCGGGGAGCTGTTTTTT.

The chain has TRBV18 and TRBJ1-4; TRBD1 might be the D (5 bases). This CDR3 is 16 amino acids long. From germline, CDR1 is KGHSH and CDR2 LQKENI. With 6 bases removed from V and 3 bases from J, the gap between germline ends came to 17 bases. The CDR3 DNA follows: TGTGCCAGCTCGCAGGACATGCTCATTGCTAATGAAAAACTGTTTTTT. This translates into CASSQDMLIANEKLFF.

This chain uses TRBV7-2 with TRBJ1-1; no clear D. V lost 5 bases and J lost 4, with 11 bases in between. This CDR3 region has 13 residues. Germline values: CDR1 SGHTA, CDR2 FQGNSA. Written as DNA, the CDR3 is TGTGCCAGCAGCCCGAGTCTGGGCACTGAAGCTTTCTTT. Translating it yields CASSPSLGTEAFF.

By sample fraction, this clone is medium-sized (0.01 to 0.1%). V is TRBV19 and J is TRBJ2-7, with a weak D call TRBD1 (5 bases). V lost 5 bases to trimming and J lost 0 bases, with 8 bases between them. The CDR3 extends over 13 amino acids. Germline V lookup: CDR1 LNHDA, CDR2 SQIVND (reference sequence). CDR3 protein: CASSQQDSYEQYF. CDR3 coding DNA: TGTGCCAGTAGTCAACAGGACTCCTACGAGCAGTACTTC.

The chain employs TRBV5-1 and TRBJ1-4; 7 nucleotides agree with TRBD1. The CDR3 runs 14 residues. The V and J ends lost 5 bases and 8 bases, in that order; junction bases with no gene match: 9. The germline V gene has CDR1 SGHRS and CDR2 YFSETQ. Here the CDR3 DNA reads TGCGCCAGCAGAACCGACAGGGCCCCCGAAAAACTGTTTTTT. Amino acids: CASRTDRAPEKLFF.